This TCR beta chain was sequenced for a study of shared clonotypes between healthy human individuals. Regarding the study as a whole: Represented diversity (both genetic and exposure-history) was limited by the small number of donors. The sharing of 4% to 5.5% of naive CD4 clonotypes was seen across a few donors.

Sequencing was performed with immunoSEQ multiplex PCR; in TCRdb, only in-frame clones are kept and a portion is missing. The data contain under 350,000 clones, roughly 87% of them singletons. There were no recent acute infections or vaccinations among the donors, who were healthy HIV-negative adults. All the donors were Caucasian adults who lived in Nashville, Tennessee. As concerns this clone: Its antigen is undetermined.

CDR1 and CDR2 (germline): SGHDT, YYEEEE. The CDR3 has 16 residues. V was pared by 1 base and J by 8 bases, with 12 bases of the junction left unmatched. The sequence was obtained from a man younger than 35 in good health. This chain joins TRBV5-6 and TRBJ1-2; TRBD1 matches 9 bases. Input material: memory CD8+ T cells sorted from blood. Subset given: CD45RO+ cells pooled with CCR7-negative TemRA cells. The CDR3 DNA reads as TGTGCCAGCAGCTTGAGGGACAGGGTATTAACCCGGGGCTACACCTTC. Protein product: CASSLRDRVLTRGYTF.